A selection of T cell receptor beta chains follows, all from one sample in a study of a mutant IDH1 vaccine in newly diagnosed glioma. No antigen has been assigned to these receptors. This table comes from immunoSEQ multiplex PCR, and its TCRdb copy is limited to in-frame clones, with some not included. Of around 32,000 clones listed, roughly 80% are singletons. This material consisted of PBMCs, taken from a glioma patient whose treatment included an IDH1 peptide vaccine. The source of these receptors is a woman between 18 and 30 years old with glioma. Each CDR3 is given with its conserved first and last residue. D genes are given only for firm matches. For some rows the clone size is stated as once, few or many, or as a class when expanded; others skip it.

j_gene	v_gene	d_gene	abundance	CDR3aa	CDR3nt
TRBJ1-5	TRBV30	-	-	CAWSVGTRYQPQHF	TGTGCCTGGAGTGTGGGCACCAGATATCAGCCCCAGCATTTT
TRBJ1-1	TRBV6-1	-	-	CASSRAGLTEAFF	TGTGCCAGCTCACGGGCAGGGCTCACTGAAGCTTTCTTT
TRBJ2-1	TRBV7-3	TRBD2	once	CASSSGLGWDEQFF	TGTGCCAGCAGCTCCGGACTAGGATGGGATGAGCAGTTCTTC
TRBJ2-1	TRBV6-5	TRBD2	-	CASSPSGGLHNEQFF	TGTGCCAGCAGTCCTAGCGGGGGGCTGCACAATGAGCAGTTCTTC
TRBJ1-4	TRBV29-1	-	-	CSVPGAGTNEKLFF	TGCAGCGTTCCGGGGGCAGGAACTAATGAAAAACTGTTTTTT
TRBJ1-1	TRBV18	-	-	CASSPVLRFEAFF	TGTGCCAGCTCACCAGTTTTGAGGTTTGAAGCTTTCTTT
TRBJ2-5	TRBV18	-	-	CASSPQGVSQETQYF	TGTGCCAGCTCACCACAGGGGGTGAGTCAAGAGACCCAGTACTTC
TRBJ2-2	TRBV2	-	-	CASNGVEGTGELFF	TGTGCCAGCAACGGGGTCGAGGGCACCGGGGAGCTGTTTTTT
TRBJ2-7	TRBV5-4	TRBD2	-	CASSLAGGDYEQYF	TGTGCCAGCAGCTTGGCCGGGGGGGACTACGAGCAGTACTTC
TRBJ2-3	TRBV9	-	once	CASSSLPLLTDTQYF	TGTGCCAGCAGTTCTCTCCCCCTCCTCACAGATACGCAGTATTTT
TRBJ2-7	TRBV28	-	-	CASRSPGPSWKEQYF	TGTGCCAGCAGATCTCCGGGCCCCTCCTGGAAGGAGCAGTACTTC
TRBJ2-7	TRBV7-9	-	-	CASSPRGAFDEQYF	TGTGCCAGCAGCCCCAGGGGGGCCTTCGACGAGCAGTACTTC
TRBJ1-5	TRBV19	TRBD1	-	CASSKGGRSGNQPQHF	TGTGCCAGTAGTAAAGGGGGCCGAAGTGGCAATCAGCCCCAGCATTTT
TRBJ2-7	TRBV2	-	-	CASSEGHRSTYEQYF	TGTGCCAGCAGTGAGGGGCACCGAAGTACCTACGAGCAGTACTTC
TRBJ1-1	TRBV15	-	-	CATSRARTDLTEAFF	TGTGCCACCAGCAGAGCCCGAACAGACCTCACTGAAGCTTTCTTT
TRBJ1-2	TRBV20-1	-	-	CSAVMGDGYTF	TGCAGTGCTGTAATGGGGGATGGCTACACCTTC
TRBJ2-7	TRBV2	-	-	CASRRGTYEQYF	TGTGCCAGCAGGAGGGGCACCTACGAGCAGTACTTC
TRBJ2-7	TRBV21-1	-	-	CASRRTRHEQYF	TGTGCCAGCAGGCGGACTAGACACGAGCAGTACTTC
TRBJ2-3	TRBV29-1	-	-	CSVVKLGDTQYF	TGCAGCGTTGTCAAGTTAGGAGATACGCAGTATTTT
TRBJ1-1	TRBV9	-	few	CASSAVQDTEAFF	TGTGCCAGCAGCGCTGTCCAGGACACTGAAGCTTTCTTT
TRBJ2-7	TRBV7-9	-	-	CASSSTAGPYEQYF	TGTGCCAGCAGCTCTACGGCCGGTCCCTACGAGCAGTACTTC
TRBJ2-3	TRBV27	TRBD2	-	CASSLVAGGTDTQYF	TGTGCCAGCAGTTTAGTAGCGGGGGGCACAGATACGCAGTATTTT
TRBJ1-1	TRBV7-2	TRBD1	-	CASSLAPQGGNTEAFF	TGTGCCAGCAGCTTAGCCCCACAGGGGGGTAACACTGAAGCTTTCTTT
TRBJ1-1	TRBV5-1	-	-	CASKFGVNTEAFF	TGCGCCAGCAAATTTGGGGTGAACACTGAAGCTTTCTTT
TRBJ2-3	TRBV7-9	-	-	CASSFGLPFTQYF	TGTGCCAGCAGCTTTGGACTCCCTTTTACGCAGTATTTT
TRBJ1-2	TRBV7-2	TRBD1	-	CASSPGQGNYGYTF	TGTGCCAGCAGCCCGGGACAGGGGAACTATGGCTACACCTTC
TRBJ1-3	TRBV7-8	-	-	CASSPRDKTGDTIYF	TGTGCCAGCAGCCCCAGGGACAAGACGGGTGACACCATATATTTT
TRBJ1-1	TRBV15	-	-	CATRNRVGGTEAFF	TGTGCCACCAGGAACAGGGTTGGGGGCACTGAAGCTTTCTTT
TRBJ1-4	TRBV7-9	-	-	CASSLPFLGGSHEKLFF	TGTGCCAGCAGCTTACCATTTCTGGGCGGGAGCCACGAAAAACTGTTTTTT
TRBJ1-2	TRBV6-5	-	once	CASSYRAKEGYTF	TGTGCCAGCAGTTACCGGGCCAAGGAGGGCTACACCTTC
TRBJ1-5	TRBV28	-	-	CASSPSGRGITPQHF	TGTGCCAGCAGCCCATCGGGGCGGGGAATTACGCCCCAGCATTTT
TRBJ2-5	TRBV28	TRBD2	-	CASSGGLAGDMETQYF	TGTGCCAGCAGTGGGGGACTAGCGGGAGATATGGAGACCCAGTACTTC
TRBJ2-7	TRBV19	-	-	CASSIHTTGSEQYF	TGTGCCAGTAGTATACATACCACAGGGTCCGAGCAGTACTTC
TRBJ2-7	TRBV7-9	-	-	CASSLEFSEQYF	TGTGCCAGCAGCTTGGAGTTTTCCGAGCAGTACTTC
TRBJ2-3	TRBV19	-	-	CASSPTGFYTDTQYF	TGTGCCAGTAGCCCAACAGGGTTCTACACAGATACGCAGTATTTT
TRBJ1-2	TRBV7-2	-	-	CASSLERNYGYTF	TGTGCCAGCAGCTTGGAGCGAAACTATGGCTACACCTTC
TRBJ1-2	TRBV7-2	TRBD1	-	CASSAQGPGGYTF	TGTGCCAGCAGCGCACAGGGGCCGGGCGGCTACACCTTC
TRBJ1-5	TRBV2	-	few	CASRRDSNQPQHF	TGTGCCAGCAGGCGGGATAGCAATCAGCCCCAGCATTTT
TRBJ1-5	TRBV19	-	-	CASSISGHSNQPQHF	TGTGCCAGTAGTATCTCGGGACATAGCAATCAGCCCCAGCATTTT
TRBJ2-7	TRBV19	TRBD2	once	CASSIGERGEQYF	TGTGCCAGTAGTATTGGGGAGCGGGGCGAGCAGTACTTC
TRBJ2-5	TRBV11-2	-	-	CASSSSGPREQETQYF	TGTGCCAGCAGCTCATCCGGCCCCAGGGAGCAAGAGACCCAGTACTTC
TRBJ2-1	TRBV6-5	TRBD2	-	CASSVGLAGGNEQFF	TGTGCCAGCAGTGTGGGACTAGCGGGGGGCAATGAGCAGTTCTTC
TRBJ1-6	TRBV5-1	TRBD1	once	CASSLYGQGRNSPLHF	TGCGCCAGCAGCTTGTACGGACAGGGAAGGAATTCACCCCTCCACTTT
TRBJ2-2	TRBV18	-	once	CASSPPESNTGELFF	TGTGCCAGCTCACCACCGGAATCGAACACCGGGGAGCTGTTTTTT
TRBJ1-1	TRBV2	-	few	CASSESVQSNTEAFF	TGTGCCAGCAGTGAATCAGTACAGTCGAACACTGAAGCTTTCTTT
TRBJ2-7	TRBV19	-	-	CASSDFFDEQYF	TGTGCCAGTAGTGATTTTTTTGATGAGCAGTACTTC
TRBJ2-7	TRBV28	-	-	CASSIRQNEQYF	TGTGCCAGCAGTATAAGACAAAACGAGCAGTACTTC
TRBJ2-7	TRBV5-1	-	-	CASGPGQPSYEQYF	TGCGCCAGCGGCCCTGGGCAGCCCTCCTACGAGCAGTACTTC
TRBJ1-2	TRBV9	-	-	CASSVESRANYGYTF	TGTGCCAGCAGCGTAGAGAGCAGGGCTAACTATGGCTACACCTTC
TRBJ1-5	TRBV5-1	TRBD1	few	CASSLEDRLTQPQHF	TGCGCCAGCAGCTTGGAGGACAGGCTCACTCAGCCCCAGCATTTT
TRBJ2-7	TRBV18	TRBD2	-	CASSPSGGVRSYEQYF	TGTGCCAGCTCACCTAGCGGGGGGGTTCGGTCCTACGAGCAGTACTTC
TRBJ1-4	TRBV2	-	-	CASSEGGATNEKLFF	TGTGCCAGCAGTGAAGGGGGGGCAACTAATGAAAAACTGTTTTTT
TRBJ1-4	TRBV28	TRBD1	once	CASSLKLQGAGEKLFF	TGTGCCAGCAGTTTAAAACTTCAGGGGGCTGGGGAAAAACTGTTTTTT
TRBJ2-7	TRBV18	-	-	CASSPPGVPYEQYF	TGTGCCAGCTCACCACCGGGGGTACCCTACGAGCAGTACTTC